Listed here is a single TCR beta chain. The entry originates in a study of blood T cell repertoires in COVID-19. The assay was immunoSEQ multiplex PCR, and TCRdb's table has in-frame clones only and misses some. The repertoire consists of some 200,000 clones, with around 83% occurring once and the leading ten covering around 13%. The CDR3 consists of 14 residues. V shed 4 bases and J 6 bases; nucleotides not matched to a gene: 7. Looked up from germline, CDR1 is MGHRA and CDR2 is YSYEKL. The material sequenced was peripheral blood. The chain employs TRBV4-1 and TRBJ2-7, with 9 bases lining up with TRBD1. The sequence derives from a human donor in a cohort sampled during active COVID-19. The CDR3 loop reads CASSPGQGLREQYF. The CDR3 bases are TGCGCCAGCAGCCCGGGACAGGGCCTTCGCGAGCAGTACTTC.